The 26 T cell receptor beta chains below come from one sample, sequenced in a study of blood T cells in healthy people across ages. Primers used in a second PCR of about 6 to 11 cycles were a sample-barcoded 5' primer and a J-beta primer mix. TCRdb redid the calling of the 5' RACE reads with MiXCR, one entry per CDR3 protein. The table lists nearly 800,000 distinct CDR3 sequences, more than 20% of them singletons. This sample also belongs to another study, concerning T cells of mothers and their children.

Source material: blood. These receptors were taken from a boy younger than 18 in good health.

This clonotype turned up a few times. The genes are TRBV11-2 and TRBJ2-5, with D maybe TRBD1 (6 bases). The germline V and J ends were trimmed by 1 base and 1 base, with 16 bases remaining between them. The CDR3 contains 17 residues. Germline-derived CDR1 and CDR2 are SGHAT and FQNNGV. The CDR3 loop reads CASSLARQGKFQETQYF. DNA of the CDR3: TGTGCCAGCAGCTTAGCGCGGCAGGGGAAATTCCAAGAGACCCAGTACTTC.

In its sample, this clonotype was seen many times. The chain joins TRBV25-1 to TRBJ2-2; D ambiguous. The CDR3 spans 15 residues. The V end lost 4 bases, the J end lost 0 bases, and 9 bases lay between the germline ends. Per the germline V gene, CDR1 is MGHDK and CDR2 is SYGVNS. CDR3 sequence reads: CASSVLEANTGELFF. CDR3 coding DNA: TGTGCCAGCAGTGTTCTTGAGGCGAACACCGGGGAGCTGTTTTTT.

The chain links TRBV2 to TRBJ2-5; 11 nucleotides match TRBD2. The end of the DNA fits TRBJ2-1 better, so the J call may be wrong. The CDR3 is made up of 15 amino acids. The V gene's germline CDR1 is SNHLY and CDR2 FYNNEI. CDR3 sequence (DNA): TGTGCCAGCAGTGCGACTAGCGGGGCTCCCAATGAGCAGTTCTTC. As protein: CASSATSGAPNEQFF.

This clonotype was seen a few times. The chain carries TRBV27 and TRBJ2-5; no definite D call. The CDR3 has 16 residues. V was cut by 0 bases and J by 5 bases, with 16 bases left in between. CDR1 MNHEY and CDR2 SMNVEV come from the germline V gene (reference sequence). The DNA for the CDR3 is TGTGCCAGCAGTTTATCGGGCCGTGTTCTGCGGGAGACCCAGTACTTC. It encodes CASSLSGRVLRETQYF.

The DNA for the CDR3 is TGTGCCAGCACAGGGTTAGGCGGAGGGGCGTCCTACGAGCAGTACTTC. Its translation is CASTGLGGGASYEQYF. The chain couples TRBV28 to TRBJ2-5, with a weak D call TRBD2 (6 bases). With the DNA end fitting TRBJ2-7 better, the J assignment may be wrong. Germline V lookup: CDR1 MDHEN, CDR2 SYDVKM. CDR3 length: 16 amino acids.

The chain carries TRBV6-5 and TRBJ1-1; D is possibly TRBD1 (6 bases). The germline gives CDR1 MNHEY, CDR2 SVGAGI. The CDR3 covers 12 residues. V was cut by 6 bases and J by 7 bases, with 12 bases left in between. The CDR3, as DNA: TGTGCCAGCAGATACAGGGAAAATGAAGCTTTCTTT. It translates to CASRYRENEAFF.

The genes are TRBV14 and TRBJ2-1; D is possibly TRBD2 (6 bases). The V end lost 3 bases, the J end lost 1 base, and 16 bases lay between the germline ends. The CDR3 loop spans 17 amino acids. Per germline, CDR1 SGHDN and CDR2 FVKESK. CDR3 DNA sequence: TGTGCCAGCAGCCAGGGAAATGCGGGATTTTCCTACAATGAGCAGTTCTTC. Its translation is CASSQGNAGFSYNEQFF.

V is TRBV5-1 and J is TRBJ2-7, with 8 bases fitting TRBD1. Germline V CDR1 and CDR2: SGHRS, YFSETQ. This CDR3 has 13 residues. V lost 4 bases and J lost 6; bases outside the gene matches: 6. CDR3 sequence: CASSLNTGGEQYF. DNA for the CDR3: TGCGCCAGCAGCCTGAACACAGGGGGCGAGCAGTACTTC.

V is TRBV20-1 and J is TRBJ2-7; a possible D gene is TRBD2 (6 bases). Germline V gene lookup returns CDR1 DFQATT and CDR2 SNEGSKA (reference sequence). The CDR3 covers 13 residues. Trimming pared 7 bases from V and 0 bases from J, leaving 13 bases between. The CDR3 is CSERRDRSYEQYF. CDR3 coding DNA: TGCAGTGAAAGGCGGGATCGCTCCTACGAGCAGTACTTC.

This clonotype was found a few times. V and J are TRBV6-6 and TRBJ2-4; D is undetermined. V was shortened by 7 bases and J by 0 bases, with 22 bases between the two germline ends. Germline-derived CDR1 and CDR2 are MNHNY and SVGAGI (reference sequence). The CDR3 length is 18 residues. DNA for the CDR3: TGTGCCAGCACCCAATTCCTCTCCAGGTCACAAGCCAAAAACATTCAGTACTTC. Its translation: CASTQFLSRSQAKNIQYF.

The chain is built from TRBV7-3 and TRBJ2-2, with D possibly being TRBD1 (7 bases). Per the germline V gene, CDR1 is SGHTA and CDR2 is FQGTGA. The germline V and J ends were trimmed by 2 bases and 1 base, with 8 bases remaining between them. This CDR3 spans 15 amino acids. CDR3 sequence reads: CASSLQGGNTGELFF. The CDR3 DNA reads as TGTGCCAGCAGCTTACAGGGGGGGAACACCGGGGAGCTGTTTTTT.

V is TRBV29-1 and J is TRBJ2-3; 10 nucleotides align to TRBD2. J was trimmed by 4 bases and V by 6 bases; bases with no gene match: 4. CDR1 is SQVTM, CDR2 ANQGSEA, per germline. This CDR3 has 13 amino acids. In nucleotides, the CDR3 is TGCAGCGTGAGCGGGAGGGTATCAGATACGCAGTATTTT. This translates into CSVSGRVSDTQYF.

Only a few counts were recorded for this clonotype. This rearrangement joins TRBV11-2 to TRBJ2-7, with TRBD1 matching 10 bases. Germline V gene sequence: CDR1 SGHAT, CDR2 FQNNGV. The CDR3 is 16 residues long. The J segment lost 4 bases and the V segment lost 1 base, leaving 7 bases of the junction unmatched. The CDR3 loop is CASSLVAGTGVYEQYF. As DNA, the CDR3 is TGTGCCAGCAGCTTAGTAGCCGGGACAGGGGTATACGAGCAGTACTTC.

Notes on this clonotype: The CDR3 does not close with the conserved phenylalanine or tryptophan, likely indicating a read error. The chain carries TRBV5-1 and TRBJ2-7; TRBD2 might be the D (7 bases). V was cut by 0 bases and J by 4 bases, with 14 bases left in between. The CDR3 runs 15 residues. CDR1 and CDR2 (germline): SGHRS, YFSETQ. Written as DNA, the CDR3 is TGCGCCAGCAGCTTGGAAGGGGGAGGGACTTACGAGCAGTACCTC. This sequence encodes CASSLEGGGTYEQYL.

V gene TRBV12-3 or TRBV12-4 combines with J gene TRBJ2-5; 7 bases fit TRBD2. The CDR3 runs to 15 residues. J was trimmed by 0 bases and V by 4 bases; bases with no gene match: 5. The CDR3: CASSYQAGDQETQYF. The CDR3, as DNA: TGTGCCAGCAGTTACCAGGCGGGGGACCAAGAGACCCAGTACTTC.

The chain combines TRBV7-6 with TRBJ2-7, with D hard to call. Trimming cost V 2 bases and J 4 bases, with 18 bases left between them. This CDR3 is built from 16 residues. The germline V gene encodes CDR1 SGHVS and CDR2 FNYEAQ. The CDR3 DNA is TGTGCCAGCAGCTTATCGGTCTGGCCTGAACGATACGAGCAGTACTTC. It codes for CASSLSVWPERYEQYF.

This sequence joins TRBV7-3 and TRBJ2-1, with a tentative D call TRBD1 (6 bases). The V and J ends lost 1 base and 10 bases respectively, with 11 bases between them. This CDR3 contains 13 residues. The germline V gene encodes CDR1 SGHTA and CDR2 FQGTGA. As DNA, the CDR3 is TGTGCCAGCAGCTTAATATGGGGGCAGGAGCAGTTCTTC. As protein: CASSLIWGQEQFF.

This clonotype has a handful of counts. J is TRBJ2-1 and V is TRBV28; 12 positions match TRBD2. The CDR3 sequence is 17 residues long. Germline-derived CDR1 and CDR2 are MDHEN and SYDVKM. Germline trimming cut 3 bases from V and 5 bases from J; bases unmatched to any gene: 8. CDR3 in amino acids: CASSFGLAGGPDNEQFF. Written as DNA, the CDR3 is TGTGCCAGCAGTTTTGGCCTAGCGGGAGGGCCTGACAATGAGCAGTTCTTC.

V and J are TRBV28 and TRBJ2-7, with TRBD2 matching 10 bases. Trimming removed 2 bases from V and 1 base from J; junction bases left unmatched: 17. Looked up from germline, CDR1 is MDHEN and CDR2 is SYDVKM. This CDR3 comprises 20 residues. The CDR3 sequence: CASSLIRSSGSNFGSYEQYF. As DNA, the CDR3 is TGTGCCAGCAGTTTAATAAGGTCTAGCGGGAGTAACTTTGGGTCCTACGAGCAGTACTTC.

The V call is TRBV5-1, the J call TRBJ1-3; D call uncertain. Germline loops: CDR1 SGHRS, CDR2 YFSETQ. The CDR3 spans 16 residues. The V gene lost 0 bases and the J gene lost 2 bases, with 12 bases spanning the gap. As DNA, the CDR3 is TGCGCCAGCAGCTTGGCCTTGGGGATTGCTGGAAACACCATATATTTT. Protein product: CASSLALGIAGNTIYF.

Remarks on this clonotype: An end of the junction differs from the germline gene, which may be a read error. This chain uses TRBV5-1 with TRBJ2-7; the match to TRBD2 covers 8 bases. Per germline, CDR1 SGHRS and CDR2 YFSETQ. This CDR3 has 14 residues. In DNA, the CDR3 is TGCGCCAGCAGCGAGGGACTAGTTGGATACGAGCAGCACTTC. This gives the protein CASSEGLVGYEQHF.

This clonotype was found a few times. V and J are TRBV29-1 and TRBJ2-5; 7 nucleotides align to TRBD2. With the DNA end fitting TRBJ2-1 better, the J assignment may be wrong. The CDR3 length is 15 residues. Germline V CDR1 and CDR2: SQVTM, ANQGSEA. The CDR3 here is CSVEDGAGALNEQFF. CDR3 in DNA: TGCAGCGTTGAAGATGGGGCGGGAGCACTCAATGAGCAGTTCTTC.

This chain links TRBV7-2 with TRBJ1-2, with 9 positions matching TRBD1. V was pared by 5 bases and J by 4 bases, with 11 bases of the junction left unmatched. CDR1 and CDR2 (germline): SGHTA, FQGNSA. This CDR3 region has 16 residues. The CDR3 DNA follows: TGTGCCAGCAGCAGAGCCGGGACAGGGACCCTCTATGGCTACACCTTC. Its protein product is CASSRAGTGTLYGYTF. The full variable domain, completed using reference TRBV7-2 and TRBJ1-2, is GAGVSQSPSNKVTEKGKDVELRCDPISGHTALYWYRQSLGQGLEFLIYFQGNSAPDKSGLPSDRFSAERTGGSVSTLTIQRTQQEDSAVYLCASSRAGTGTLYGYTFGSGTRLTVV.

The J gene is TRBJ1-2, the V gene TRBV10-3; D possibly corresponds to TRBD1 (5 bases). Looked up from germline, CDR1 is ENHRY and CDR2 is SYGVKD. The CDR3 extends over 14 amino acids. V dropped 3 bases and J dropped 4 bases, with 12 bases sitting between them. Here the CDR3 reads CAISEGGGGYGYTF. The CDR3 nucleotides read TGTGCCATCAGTGAAGGCGGGGGAGGCTATGGCTACACCTTC.

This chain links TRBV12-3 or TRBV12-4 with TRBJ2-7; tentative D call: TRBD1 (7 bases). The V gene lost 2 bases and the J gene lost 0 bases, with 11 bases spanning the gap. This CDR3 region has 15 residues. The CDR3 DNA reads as TGTGCCAGCAGTTTACGGCAGGGGGGCTCCTACGAGCAGTACTTC. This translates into CASSLRQGGSYEQYF.

In DNA form, the CDR3 reads TGTGCCACCAGCAGCGAAGGGAAATTTAGGGAGACCCAGTACTTC. It encodes CATSSEGKFRETQYF. The chain has TRBV15 and TRBJ2-5; D unresolved. The V end was cut by 3 bases, the J end by 5 bases, with 16 bases between. Germline CDR1 LNHNV, CDR2 YYDKDF (reference sequence). The CDR3 totals 15 residues. The entire variable domain, with the rest obtained from reference TRBV15 and TRBJ2-5, is as follows: DAMVIQNPRYQVTQFGKPVTLSCSQTLNHNVMYWYQQKSSQAPKLLFHYYDKDFNNEADTPDNFQSRRPNTSFCFLDIRSPGLGDTAMYLCATSSEGKFRETQYFGPGTRLLVL.